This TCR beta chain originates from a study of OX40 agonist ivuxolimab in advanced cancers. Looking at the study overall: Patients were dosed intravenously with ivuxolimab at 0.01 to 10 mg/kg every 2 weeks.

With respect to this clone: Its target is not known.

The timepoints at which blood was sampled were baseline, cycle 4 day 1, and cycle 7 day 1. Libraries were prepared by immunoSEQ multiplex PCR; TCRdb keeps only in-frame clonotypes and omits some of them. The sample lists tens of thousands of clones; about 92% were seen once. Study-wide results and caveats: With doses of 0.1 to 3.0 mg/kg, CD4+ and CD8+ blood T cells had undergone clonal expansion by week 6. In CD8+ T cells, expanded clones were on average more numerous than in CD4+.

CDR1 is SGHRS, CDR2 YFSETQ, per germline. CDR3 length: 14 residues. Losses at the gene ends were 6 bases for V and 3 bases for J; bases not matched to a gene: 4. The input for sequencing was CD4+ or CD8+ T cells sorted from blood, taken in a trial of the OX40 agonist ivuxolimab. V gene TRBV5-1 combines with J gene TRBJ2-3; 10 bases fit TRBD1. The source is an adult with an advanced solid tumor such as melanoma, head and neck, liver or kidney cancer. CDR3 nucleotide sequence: TGCGCCAGCACCCGGACAGGGGGGACAGATACGCAGTATTTT. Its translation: CASTRTGGTDTQYF.